This T cell receptor (beta chain) stems from a study of blood T cell repertoires in COVID-19. Unmatched junction bases numbered 11, after V lost 2 bases and J lost 3 bases. The V gene's germline CDR1 is ENHRY and CDR2 SYGVKD. The CDR3 extends over 17 amino acids. In the authors' methods: Amplification with reference gene primers provided the estimates of nucleated cell counts. Sequencing used immunoSEQ multiplex PCR; TCRdb keeps in-frame clones, though not all of them. The D gene and trimming were derived from the DNA, and the V and J assignments and clone size from that table. The sample contains approximately 530,000 clones, 85% to 90% of which appear only once.

Sequenced sample: peripheral blood. The V and J genes are TRBV10-3 and TRBJ2-5; 8 bases align to TRBD2. This receptor was identified in a woman aged 50 to 60 with COVID-19, enrolled during active disease. The CDR3 DNA follows: TGTGCCATCAGTGAGCCGCATAAGGGTAGCGGGGAAGAGACCCAGTACTTC. Its translation: CAISEPHKGSGEETQYF.